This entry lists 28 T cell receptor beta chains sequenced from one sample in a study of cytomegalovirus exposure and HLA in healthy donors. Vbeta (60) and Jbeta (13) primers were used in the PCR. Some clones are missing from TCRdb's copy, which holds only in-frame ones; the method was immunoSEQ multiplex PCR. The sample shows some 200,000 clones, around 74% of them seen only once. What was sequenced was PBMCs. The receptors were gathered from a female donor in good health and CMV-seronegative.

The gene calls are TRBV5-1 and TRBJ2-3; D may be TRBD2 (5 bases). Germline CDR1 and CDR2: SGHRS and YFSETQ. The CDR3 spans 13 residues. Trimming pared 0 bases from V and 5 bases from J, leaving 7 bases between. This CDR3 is CASSLEGRDTQYF. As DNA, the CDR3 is TGCGCCAGCAGCTTGGAAGGGAGAGATACGCAGTATTTT.

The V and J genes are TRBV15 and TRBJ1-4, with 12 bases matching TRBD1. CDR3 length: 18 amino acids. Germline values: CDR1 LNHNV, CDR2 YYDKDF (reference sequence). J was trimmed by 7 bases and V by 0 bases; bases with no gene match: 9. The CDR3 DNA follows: TGTGCCACCAGCAGAGATATAACCGGGACAGGGGGCTTTGAAAAACTGTTTTTT. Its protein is CATSRDITGTGGFEKLFF.

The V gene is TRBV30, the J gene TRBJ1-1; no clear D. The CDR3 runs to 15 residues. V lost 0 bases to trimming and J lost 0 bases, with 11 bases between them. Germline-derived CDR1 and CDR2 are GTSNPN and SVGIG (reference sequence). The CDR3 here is CAWSVLGSMNTEAFF. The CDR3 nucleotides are TGTGCCTGGAGTGTACTGGGCAGCATGAACACTGAAGCTTTCTTT. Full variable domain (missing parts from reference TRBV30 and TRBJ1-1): SQTIHQWPATLVQPVGSPLSLECTVEGTSNPNLYWYRQAAGRGLQLLFYSVGIGQISSEVPQNLSASRPQDRQFILSSKKLLLSDSGFYLCAWSVLGSMNTEAFFGQGTRLTVV.

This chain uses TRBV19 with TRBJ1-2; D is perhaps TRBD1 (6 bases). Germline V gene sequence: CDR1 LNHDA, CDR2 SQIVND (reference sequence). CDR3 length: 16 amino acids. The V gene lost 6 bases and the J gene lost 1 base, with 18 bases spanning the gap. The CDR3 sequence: CASRSREGGINYGYTF. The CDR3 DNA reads TGTGCCAGTAGATCCCGTGAGGGGGGGATTAACTATGGCTACACCTTC.

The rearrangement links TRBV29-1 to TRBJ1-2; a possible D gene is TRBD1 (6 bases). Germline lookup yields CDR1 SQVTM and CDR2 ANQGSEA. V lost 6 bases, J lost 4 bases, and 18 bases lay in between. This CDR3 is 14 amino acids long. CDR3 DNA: TGCAGCGTGGACCACCCTCCAGGGGCCTATGGCTACACCTTC. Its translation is CSVDHPPGAYGYTF.

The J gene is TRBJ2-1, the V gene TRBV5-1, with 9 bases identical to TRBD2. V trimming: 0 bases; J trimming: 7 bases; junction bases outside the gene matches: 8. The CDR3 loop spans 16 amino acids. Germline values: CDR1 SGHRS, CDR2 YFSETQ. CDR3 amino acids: CASSLVAGGLGNEQFF. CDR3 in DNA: TGCGCCAGCAGCTTGGTTGCGGGAGGGCTGGGGAATGAGCAGTTCTTC.

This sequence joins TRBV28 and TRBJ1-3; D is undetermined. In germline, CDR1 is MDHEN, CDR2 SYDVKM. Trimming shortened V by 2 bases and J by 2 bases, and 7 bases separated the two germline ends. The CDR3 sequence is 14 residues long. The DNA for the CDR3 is TGTGCCAGCAGTTTACGGGTCACTGGAAACACCATATATTTT. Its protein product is CASSLRVTGNTIYF.

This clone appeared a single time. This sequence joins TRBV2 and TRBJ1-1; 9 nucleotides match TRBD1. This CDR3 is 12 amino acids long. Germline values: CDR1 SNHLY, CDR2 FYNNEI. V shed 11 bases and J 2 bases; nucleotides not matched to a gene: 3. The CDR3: CAGTGHNTEAFF. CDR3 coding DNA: TGTGCCGGGACAGGGCATAACACTGAAGCTTTCTTT.

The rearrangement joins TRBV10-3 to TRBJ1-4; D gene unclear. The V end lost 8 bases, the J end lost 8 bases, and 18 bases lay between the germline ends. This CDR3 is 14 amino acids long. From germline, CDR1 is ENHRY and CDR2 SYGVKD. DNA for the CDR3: TGTGCCATCCCTCATGGCGGAAGGAAGGAAAAACTGTTTTTT. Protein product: CAIPHGGRKEKLFF.

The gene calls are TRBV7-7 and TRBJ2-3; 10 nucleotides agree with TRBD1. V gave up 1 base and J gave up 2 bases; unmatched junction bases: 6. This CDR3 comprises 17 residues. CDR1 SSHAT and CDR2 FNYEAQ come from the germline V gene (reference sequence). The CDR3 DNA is TGTGCCAGCAGCTTAGGAGGACAGGGGGGAATCACAGATACGCAGTATTTT. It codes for CASSLGGQGGITDTQYF. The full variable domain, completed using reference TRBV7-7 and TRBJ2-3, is GAGVSQSPRYKVTKRGQDVTLRCDPISSHATLYWYQQALGQGPEFLTYFNYEAQPDKSGLPSDRFSAERPEGSISTLTIQRTEQRDSAMYRCASSLGGQGGITDTQYFGPGTRLTVL.

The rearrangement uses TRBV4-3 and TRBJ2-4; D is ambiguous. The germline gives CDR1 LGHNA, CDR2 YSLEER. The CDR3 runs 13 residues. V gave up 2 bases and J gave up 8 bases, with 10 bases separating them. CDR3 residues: CASSQSKGDIQYF. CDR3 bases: TGCGCCAGCAGCCAATCGAAAGGAGACATTCAGTACTTC.

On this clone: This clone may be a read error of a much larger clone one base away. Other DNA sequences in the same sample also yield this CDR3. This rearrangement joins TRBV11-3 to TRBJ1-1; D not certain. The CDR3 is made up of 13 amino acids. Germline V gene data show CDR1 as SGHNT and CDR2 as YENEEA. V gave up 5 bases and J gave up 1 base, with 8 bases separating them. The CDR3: CASSLQENTEAFF. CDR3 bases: TGTGCCAGCAGCCTCCAGGAGAACACTGAAGCTTTCTTT.

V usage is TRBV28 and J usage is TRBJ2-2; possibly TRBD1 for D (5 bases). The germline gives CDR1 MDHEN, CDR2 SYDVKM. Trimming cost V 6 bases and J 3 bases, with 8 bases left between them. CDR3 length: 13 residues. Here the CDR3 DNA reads TGTGCCAGCAGGCCAGGGTACACCGGGGAGCTGTTTTTT. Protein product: CASRPGYTGELFF.

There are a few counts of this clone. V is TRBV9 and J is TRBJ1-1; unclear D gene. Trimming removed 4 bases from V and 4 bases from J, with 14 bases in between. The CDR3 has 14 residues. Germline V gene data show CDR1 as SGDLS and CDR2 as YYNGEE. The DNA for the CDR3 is TGTGCCAGCAGCATCTCAGACATGACCACTGAAGCTTTCTTT. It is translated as CASSISDMTTEAFF.

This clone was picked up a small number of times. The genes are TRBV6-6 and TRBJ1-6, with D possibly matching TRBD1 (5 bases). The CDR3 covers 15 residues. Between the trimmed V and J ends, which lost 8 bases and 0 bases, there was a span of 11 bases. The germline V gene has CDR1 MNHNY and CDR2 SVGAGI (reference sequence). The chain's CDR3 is CASRGGDSYNSPLHF. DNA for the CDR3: TGTGCCAGCCGGGGGGGGGACTCCTATAATTCACCCCTCCACTTT.

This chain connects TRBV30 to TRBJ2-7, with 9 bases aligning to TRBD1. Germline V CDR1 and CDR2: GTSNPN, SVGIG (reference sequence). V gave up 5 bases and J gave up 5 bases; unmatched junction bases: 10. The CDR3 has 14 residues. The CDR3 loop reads CAWSGGTGSNEQYF. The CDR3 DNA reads TGTGCCTGGTCAGGGGGGACAGGGAGTAACGAGCAGTACTTC.

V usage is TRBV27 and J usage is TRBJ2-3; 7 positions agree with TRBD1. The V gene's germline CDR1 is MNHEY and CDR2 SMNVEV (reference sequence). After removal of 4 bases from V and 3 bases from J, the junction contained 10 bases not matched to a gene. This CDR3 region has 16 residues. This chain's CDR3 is CASSSPVAGGTDTQYF. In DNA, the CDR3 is TGTGCCAGCAGTTCCCCCGTAGCAGGGGGTACAGATACGCAGTATTTT.

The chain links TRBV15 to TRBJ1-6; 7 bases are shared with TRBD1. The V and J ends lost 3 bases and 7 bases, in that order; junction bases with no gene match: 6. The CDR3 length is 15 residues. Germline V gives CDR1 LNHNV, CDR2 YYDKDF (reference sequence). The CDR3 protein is CATSSLGQWNSPLHF. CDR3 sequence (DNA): TGTGCCACCAGCAGCTTGGGACAGTGGAATTCACCCCTCCACTTT.

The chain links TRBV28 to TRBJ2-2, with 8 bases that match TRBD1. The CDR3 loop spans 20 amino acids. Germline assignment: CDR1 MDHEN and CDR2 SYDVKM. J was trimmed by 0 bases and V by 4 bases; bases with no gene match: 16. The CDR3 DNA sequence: TGTGCCAGCAGTTCGACAGGGGACTCGACGGGCGAATCGAACACCGGGGAGCTGTTTTTT. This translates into CASSSTGDSTGESNTGELFF.

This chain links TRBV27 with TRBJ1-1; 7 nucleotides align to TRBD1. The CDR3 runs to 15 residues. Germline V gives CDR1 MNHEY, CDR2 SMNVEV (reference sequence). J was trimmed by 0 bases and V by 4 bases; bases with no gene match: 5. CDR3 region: CASSSMGQMNTEAFF. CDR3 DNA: TGTGCCAGCAGTTCCATGGGACAGATGAACACTGAAGCTTTCTTT.

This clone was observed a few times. The CDR3 spells CASSQEGLAGTGELFF. For the CDR3, the DNA is TGCGCCAGCAGCCAGGAGGGACTAGCGGGAACCGGGGAGCTGTTTTTT. This sequence joins TRBV4-1 and TRBJ2-2, with 13 bases aligning to TRBD2. The V segment lost 3 bases and the J segment 5 bases; nucleotides outside the gene matches: 3. The CDR3 is 16 amino acids. Germline loops: CDR1 MGHRA, CDR2 YSYEKL.

CDR3 DNA sequence: TGTGCCAGCAGTAGGGACAGGGAAGGAGGCTACACCTTC. Its translation is CASSRDREGGYTF. The chain combines TRBV6-5 with TRBJ1-2; 9 bases are a match to TRBD1. CDR1 and CDR2 (germline): MNHEY, SVGAGI. V lost 5 bases and J lost 8; bases outside the gene matches: 6. This CDR3 has 13 residues.

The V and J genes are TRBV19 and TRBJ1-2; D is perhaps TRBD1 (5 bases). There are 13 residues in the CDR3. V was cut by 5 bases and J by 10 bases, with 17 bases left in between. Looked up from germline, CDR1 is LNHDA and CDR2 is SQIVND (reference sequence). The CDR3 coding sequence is TGTGCCAGTAGTGGGGGAGGTCTTCGGGTCTACACCTTC. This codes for CASSGGGLRVYTF.

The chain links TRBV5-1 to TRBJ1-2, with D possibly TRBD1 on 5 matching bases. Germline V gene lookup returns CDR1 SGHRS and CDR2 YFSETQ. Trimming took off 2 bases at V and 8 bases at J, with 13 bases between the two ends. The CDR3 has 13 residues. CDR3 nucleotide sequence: TGCGCCAGCAGCTTTACAGGAGAAGAAGGCTACACCTTC. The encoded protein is CASSFTGEEGYTF.

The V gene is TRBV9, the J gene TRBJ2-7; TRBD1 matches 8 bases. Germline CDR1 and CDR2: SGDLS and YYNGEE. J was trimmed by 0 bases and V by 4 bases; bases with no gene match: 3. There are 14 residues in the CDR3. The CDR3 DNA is TGTGCCAGCAGCTCCACAGGGGGCTCCTACGAGCAGTACTTC. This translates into CASSSTGGSYEQYF.

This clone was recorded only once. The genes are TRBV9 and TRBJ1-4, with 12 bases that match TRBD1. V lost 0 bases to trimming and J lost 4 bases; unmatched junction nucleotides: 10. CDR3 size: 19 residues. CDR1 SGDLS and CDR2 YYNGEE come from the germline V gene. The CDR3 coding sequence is TGTGCCAGCAGCGTAGGGGGGACAGGGGGCCCCCGCCTTAATGAAAAACTGTTTTTT. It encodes CASSVGGTGGPRLNEKLFF.

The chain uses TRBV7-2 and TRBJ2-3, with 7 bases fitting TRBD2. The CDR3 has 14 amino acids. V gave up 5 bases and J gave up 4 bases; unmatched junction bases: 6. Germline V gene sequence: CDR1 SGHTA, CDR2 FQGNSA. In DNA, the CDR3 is TGTGCCAGCAGCACCCAGCGGGGATCAGATACGCAGTATTTT. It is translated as CASSTQRGSDTQYF.

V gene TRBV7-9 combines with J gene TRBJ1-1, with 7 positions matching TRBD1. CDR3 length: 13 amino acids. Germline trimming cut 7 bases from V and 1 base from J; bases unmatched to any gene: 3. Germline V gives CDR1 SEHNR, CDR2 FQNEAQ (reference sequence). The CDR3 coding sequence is TGTGCCAGCAACCGACAGGGGAACACTGAAGCTTTCTTT. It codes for CASNRQGNTEAFF.